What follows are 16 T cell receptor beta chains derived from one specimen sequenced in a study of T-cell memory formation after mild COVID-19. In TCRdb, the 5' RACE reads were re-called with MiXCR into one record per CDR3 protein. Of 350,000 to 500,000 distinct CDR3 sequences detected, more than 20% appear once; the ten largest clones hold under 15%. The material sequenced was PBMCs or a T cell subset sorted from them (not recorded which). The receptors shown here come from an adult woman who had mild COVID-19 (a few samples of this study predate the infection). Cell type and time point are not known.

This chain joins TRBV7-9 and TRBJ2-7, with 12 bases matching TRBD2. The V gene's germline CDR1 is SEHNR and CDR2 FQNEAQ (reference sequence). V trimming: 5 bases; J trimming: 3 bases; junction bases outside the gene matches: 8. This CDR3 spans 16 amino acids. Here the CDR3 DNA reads TGTGCCAGCAGCGGACTAGCGGGGCAATATGACTACGAGCAGTACTTC. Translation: CASSGLAGQYDYEQYF.

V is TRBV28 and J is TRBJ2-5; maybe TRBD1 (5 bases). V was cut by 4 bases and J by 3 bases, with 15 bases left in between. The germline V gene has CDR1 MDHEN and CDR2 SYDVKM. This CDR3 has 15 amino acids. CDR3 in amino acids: CASSSPPPGKETQYF. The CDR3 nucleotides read TGTGCCAGCAGTTCCCCACCCCCAGGGAAAGAGACCCAGTACTTC.

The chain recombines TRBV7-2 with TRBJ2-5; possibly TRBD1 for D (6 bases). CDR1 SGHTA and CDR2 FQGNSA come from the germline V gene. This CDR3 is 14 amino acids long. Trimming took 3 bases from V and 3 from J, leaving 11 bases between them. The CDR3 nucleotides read TGTGCCAGCAGCTTGGGGTACAGGGAAGAGACCCAGTACTTC. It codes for CASSLGYREETQYF.

CDR3 sequence: CAIRGAQVYEQYF. In nucleotides, the CDR3 is TGTGCCATCCGGGGCGCCCAAGTCTACGAGCAGTACTTC. The chain links TRBV7-9 to TRBJ2-7; D could derive from TRBD1 or TRBD2 (5 bases each). Germline CDR1 and CDR2: SEHNR and FQNEAQ (reference sequence). This CDR3 is built from 13 residues. V was clipped by 10 bases and J by 3 bases, with 16 bases between them.

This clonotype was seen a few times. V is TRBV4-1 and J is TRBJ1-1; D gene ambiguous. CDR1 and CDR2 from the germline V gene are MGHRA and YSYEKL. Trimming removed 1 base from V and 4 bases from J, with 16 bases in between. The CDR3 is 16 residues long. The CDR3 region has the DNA TGCGCCAGCAGCCAAGCTGCCGGGAGAACGTTCACTGAAGCTTTCTTT. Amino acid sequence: CASSQAAGRTFTEAFF.

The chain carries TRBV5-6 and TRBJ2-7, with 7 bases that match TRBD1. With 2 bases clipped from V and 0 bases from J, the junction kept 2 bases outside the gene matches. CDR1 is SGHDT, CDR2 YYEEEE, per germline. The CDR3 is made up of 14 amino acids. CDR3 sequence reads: CASSFAGGSYEQYF. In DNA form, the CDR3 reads TGTGCCAGCAGCTTTGCAGGGGGCTCCTACGAGCAGTACTTC.

The CDR3 spells CASSADPGQGGTEAFF. The CDR3 region has the DNA TGTGCCAGCAGCGCGGACCCGGGACAGGGGGGCACTGAAGCTTTCTTT. This chain joins TRBV9 and TRBJ1-1, with TRBD1 matching 11 bases. Per germline, CDR1 SGDLS and CDR2 YYNGEE. The ends lost 3 bases at V and 4 bases at J; junction bases unmatched: 8. This CDR3 has 16 residues.

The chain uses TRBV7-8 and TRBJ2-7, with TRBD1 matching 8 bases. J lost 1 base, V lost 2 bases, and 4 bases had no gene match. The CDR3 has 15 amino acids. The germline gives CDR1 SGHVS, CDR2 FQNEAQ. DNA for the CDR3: TGTGCCAGCAGCTTACAGGGGGCCCGGTCCTACGAGCAGTACTTC. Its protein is CASSLQGARSYEQYF.

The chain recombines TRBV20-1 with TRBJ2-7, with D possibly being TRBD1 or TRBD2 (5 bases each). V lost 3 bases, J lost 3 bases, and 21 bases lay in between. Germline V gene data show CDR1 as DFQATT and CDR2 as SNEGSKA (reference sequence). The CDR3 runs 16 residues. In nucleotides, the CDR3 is TGCAGTGCTAGTCTTGGGGGTAGGGCCAGCGGCTACGAGCAGTACTTC. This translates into CSASLGGRASGYEQYF.

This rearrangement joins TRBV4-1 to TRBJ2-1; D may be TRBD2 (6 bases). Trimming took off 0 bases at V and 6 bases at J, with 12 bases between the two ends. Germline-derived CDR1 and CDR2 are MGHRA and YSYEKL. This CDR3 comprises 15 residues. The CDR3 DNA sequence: TGCGCCAGCAGCCAAGATCCGGAGGGCCTCAATGAGCAGTTCTTC. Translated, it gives CASSQDPEGLNEQFF.

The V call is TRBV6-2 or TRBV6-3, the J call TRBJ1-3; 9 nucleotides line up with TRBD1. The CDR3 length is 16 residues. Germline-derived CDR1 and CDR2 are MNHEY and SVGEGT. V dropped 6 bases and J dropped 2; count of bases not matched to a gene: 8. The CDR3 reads CASSFDRGIPGNTIYF. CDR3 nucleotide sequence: TGTGCCAGCAGCTTCGACAGGGGGATCCCTGGAAACACCATATATTTT.

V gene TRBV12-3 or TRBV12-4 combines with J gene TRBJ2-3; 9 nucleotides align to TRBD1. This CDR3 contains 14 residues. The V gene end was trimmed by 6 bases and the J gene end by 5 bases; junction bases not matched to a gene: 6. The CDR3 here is CASSRDRVGDTQYF. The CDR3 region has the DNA TGTGCCAGCAGCCGGGACAGGGTGGGAGATACGCAGTATTTT.

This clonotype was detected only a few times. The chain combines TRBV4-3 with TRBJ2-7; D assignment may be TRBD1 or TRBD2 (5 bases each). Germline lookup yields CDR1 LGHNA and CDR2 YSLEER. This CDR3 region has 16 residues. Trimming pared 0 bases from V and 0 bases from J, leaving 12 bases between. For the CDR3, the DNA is TGCGCCAGCAGCCAAGAACCGGGACCCAGCTCCTACGAGCAGTACTTC. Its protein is CASSQEPGPSSYEQYF.

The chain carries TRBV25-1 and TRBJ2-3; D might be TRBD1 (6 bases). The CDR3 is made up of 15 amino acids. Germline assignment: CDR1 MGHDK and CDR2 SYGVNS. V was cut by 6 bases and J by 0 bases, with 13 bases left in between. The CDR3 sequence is CASRDPGTSTDTQYF. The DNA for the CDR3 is TGTGCCAGCAGGGACCCAGGGACAAGCACAGATACGCAGTATTTT. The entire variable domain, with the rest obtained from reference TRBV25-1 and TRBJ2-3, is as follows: EADIYQTPRYLVIGTGKKITLECSQTMGHDKMYWYQQDPGMELHLIHYSYGVNSTEKGDLSSESTVSRIRTEHFPLTLESARPSHTSQYLCASRDPGTSTDTQYFGPGTRLTVL.

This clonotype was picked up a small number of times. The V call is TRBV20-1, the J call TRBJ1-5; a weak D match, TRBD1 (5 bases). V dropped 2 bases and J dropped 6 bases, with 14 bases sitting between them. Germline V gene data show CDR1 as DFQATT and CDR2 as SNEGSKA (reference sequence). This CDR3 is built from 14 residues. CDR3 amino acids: CSARKVQGGQPQHF. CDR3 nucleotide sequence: TGCAGTGCTAGAAAGGTCCAGGGAGGTCAGCCCCAGCATTTT.

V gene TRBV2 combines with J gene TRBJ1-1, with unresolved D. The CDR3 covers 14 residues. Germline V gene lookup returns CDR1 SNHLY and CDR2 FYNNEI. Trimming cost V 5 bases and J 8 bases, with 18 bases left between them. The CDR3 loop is CASSTSRADEEAFF. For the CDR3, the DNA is TGTGCCAGCAGTACCTCCCGGGCGGACGAGGAAGCTTTCTTT.